This TCR beta chain was found in a study of CD8+CD57+ T cells in acquired aplastic anemia. Looking at the study overall: Recorded DNA amounts for sorted CD4+ and CD8+ cells had an average of 3.2 ug. Healthy donor sequencing depth: 9.5 million to 10.8 million CD4+, some 11 million CD8+ reads. Study conclusions and caveats: Sharing between patients and controls was observed for twenty-nine CD8+ CDR3 sequences.

Profiles of TCR beta VDJ and CDR3 were generated from a genomic DNA template. TCRdb independently ran MiXCR on the reads; one entry per CDR3 protein. Of about 140,000 distinct CDR3 sequences listed, roughly two fifths are singletons. This CDR3 contains 14 residues. Germline CDR1 reads MGHRA; CDR2 reads YSYEKL. V dropped 0 bases and J dropped 1 base, with 6 bases sitting between them. Ten or more counts support this clonotype. The target antigen is unknown. Sequencing used sorted CD4+, CD8+, or CD8+CD57+ T cells (not recorded which) from PBMCs. This TCR was sampled from a human donor in good health, serving as a control. V gene TRBV4-1 combines with J gene TRBJ1-1; no firm D call. DNA for the CDR3: TGCGCCAGCAGCCAAGAAAGCAGGAACACTGAAGCTTTCTTT. Translating gives CASSQESRNTEAFF.